Below are 14 T cell receptor beta chains sequenced from a single sample in a study of early T cells in non-severe SARS-CoV-2 infection. MiXCR, applied by TCRdb to the 5' RACE reads, yields one record per CDR3 protein. The sample holds tens of thousands of distinct CDR3 sequences, around 15% seen once. Sequencing input: whole blood. The receptors derive from an adult who was a healthcare worker with PCR-confirmed SARS-CoV-2 infection or an uninfected control (not recorded which).

This clonotype was observed a few times. The CDR3 protein is CSAREPRAKNIQYF. Here the CDR3 DNA reads TGCAGTGCTAGGGAACCAAGGGCCAAAAACATTCAGTACTTC. The chain carries TRBV20-1 and TRBJ2-4; unclear D gene. V dropped 3 bases and J dropped 1 base, with 10 bases sitting between them. The CDR3 has 14 residues. CDR1 is DFQATT, CDR2 SNEGSKA, per germline (reference sequence).

This clonotype turned up a few times. This chain connects TRBV10-3 to TRBJ2-1; 15 nucleotides agree with TRBD2. CDR3 size: 15 residues. Looked up from germline, CDR1 is ENHRY and CDR2 is SYGVKD. V shed 6 bases, J shed 8 bases, and the junction held 5 bases outside the gene matches. CDR3 nucleotide sequence: TGTGCCATCAGCGAGGGACTAGCGGGAGGCTATGAGCAGTTCTTC. Translating gives CAISEGLAGGYEQFF.

This clonotype has a handful of counts. The gene calls are TRBV29-1 and TRBJ1-5; weak D call: TRBD1 (5 bases). The CDR3 contains 13 residues. The V gene lost 4 bases and the J gene lost 5 bases, with 12 bases spanning the gap. Germline V gene lookup returns CDR1 SQVTM and CDR2 ANQGSEA. CDR3 sequence: CSVVAGLDQPQHF. CDR3 nucleotide sequence: TGCAGCGTTGTGGCGGGACTTGATCAGCCCCAGCATTTT.

V is TRBV5-6 and J is TRBJ2-7, with TRBD1 as a possible D gene (6 bases). The V gene lost 2 bases and the J gene lost 4 bases, with 13 bases spanning the gap. The CDR3 covers 14 residues. The germline V gene has CDR1 SGHDT and CDR2 YYEEEE. CDR3 sequence: CASSFRTAAYEQYF. Here the CDR3 DNA reads TGTGCCAGCAGCTTCCGGACAGCAGCTTACGAGCAGTACTTC.

This clonotype was detected only a few times. The chain couples TRBV20-1 to TRBJ2-1, with D uncertain. This CDR3 is built from 12 residues. Trimming pared 0 bases from V and 10 bases from J, leaving 10 bases between. CDR1 is DFQATT and CDR2 is SNEGSKA in the germline V gene (reference sequence). Here the CDR3 reads CSARDPALEQFF. The DNA for the CDR3 is TGCAGTGCTAGAGATCCCGCGCTAGAGCAGTTCTTC.

The chain has TRBV29-1 and TRBJ2-6; D call uncertain. The length of the CDR3 is 13 residues. In germline, CDR1 is SQVTM, CDR2 ANQGSEA. V lost 4 bases and J lost 0, with 4 bases in between. CDR3 amino acids: CSVVVSGANVLTF. DNA of the CDR3: TGCAGCGTTGTAGTCTCTGGGGCCAACGTCCTGACTTTC.

The chain uses TRBV6-5 and TRBJ2-7; 7 nucleotides align to TRBD1. CDR3 length equals 15 residues. The germline CDR1 and CDR2 sequences are MNHEY and SVGAGI. V dropped 2 bases and J dropped 2; count of bases not matched to a gene: 6. The CDR3 loop is CASSYRQGMAYEQYF. CDR3 coding DNA: TGTGCCAGCAGTTACCGACAGGGTATGGCCTACGAGCAGTACTTC.

The chain links TRBV6-6 to TRBJ2-5; tentatively, D is TRBD2 (6 bases). Between the trimmed V and J ends, which lost 11 bases and 7 bases, there was a span of 11 bases. The CDR3 contains 10 residues. Looked up from germline, CDR1 is MNHNY and CDR2 is SVGAGI (reference sequence). The chain's CDR3 is CAAGEATQYF. CDR3 DNA: TGTGCCGCTGGGGAGGCGACCCAGTACTTC.

In this sample, this clonotype turned up many times. The rearrangement links TRBV5-8 to TRBJ2-7; 8 positions agree with TRBD1. J lost 5 bases, V lost 4 bases, and 8 bases had no gene match. The CDR3 contains 14 residues. In germline, CDR1 is SGHTS, CDR2 YDEGEE. The CDR3 loop is CASSKRTGLDEQYF. CDR3 nucleotides: TGTGCCAGCAGCAAAAGGACAGGGCTGGACGAGCAGTACTTC.

The rearrangement uses TRBV5-1 and TRBJ2-7, with D possibly matching TRBD2 (6 bases). The ends were cut back, 3 bases at V and 6 bases at J, with 19 bases in the middle. The CDR3 is 15 amino acids. The germline V gene encodes CDR1 SGHRS and CDR2 YFSETQ. In DNA, the CDR3 is TGCGCCAGCAGCTCAACCGGGACTCCCAATCCCGAGCAGTACTTC. Translating it yields CASSSTGTPNPEQYF.

At least ten counts were recorded for this clonotype. This chain links TRBV19 with TRBJ2-2; 8 bases agree with TRBD2. Germline V gene sequence: CDR1 LNHDA, CDR2 SQIVND (reference sequence). Unmatched junction bases numbered 7, after V lost 6 bases and J lost 4 bases. The CDR3 has 15 residues. In DNA, the CDR3 is TGTGCCAGTAGCAGCGGGAGTAGCGTCACCGGGGAGCTGTTTTTT. This sequence encodes CASSSGSSVTGELFF.

The V gene is TRBV11-2, the J gene TRBJ2-7; 9 bases match TRBD1. This CDR3 is 16 amino acids long. V lost 0 bases to trimming and J lost 5 bases; unmatched junction nucleotides: 8. Germline lookup yields CDR1 SGHAT and CDR2 FQNNGV. Written as DNA, the CDR3 is TGTGCCAGCAGCTTAGAAGGAGGACAGGGGTGGCACGAGCAGTACTTC. It is translated as CASSLEGGQGWHEQYF.

Ten or more counts support this clonotype. Written as DNA, the CDR3 is TGTGCCAGCAGCAGAGGTTTGGGGGACAATGAGCAGTTCTTC. Protein product: CASSRGLGDNEQFF. The rearrangement uses TRBV7-9 and TRBJ2-1; possibly TRBD1 or TRBD2 for D (5 bases each). V was shortened by 5 bases and J by 5 bases, with 13 bases between the two germline ends. CDR1 is SEHNR, CDR2 FQNEAQ, per germline (reference sequence). The CDR3 has 14 amino acids.

This clonotype showed up many times. The V gene is TRBV6-6, the J gene TRBJ1-1, with 8 positions matching TRBD1. CDR1 is MNHNY and CDR2 is SVGAGI in the germline V gene (reference sequence). V gave up 6 bases and J gave up 3 bases; unmatched junction bases: 15. The CDR3 runs 17 residues. DNA for the CDR3: TGTGCCAGCAGACCAACAGCCCGGGACAGGAAGGACACTGAAGCTTTCTTT. This encodes CASRPTARDRKDTEAFF.